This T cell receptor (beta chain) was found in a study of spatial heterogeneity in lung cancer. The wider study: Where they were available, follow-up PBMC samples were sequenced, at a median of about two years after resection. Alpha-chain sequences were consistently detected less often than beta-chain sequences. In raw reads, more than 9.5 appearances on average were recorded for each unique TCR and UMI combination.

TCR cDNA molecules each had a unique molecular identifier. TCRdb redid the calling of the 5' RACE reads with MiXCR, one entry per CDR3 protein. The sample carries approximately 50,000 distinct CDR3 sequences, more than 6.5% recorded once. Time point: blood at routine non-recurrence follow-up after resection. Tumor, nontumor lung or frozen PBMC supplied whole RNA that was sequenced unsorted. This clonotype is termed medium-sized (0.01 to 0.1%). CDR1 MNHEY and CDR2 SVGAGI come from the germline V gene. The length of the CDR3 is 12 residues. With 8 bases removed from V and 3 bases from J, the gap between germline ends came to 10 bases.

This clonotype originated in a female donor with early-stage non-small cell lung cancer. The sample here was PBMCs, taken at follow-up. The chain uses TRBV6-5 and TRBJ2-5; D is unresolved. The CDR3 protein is CASRTVEETQYF. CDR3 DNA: TGTGCCAGCCGCACAGTAGAAGAGACCCAGTACTTC.